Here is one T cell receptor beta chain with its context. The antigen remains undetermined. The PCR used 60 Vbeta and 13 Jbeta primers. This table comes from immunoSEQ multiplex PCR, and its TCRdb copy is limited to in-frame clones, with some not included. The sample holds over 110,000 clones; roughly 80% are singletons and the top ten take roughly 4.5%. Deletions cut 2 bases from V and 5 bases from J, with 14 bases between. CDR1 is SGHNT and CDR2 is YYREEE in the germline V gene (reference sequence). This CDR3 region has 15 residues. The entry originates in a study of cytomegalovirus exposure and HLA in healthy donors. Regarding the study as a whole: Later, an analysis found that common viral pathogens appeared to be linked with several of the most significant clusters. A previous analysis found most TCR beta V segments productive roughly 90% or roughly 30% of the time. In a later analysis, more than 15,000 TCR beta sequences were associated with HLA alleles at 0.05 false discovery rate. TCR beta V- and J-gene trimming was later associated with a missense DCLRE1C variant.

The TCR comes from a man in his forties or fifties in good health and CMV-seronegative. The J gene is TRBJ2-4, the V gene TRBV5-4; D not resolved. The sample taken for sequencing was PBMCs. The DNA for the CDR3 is TGTGCCAGCAGCTTCTGGGCGAACCTTCAAAACATTCAGTACTTC. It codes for CASSFWANLQNIQYF.